This T cell receptor beta chain was obtained from a study of graft-versus-host responses after intestinal transplantation. Whole-study context: In this cohort, recipients had multivisceral, liver-intestinal, or isolated intestinal transplants. Once they had received anti-thymocyte globulin induction, all recipients took tacrolimus and steroids for about three years.

Of note for this clone: Its target is not known.

Clones were read by immunoSEQ multiplex PCR, and TCRdb kept only the in-frame ones, dropping some. The table has 130,000 to 150,000 clones, about nine tenths seen once. Study-wide results and limits: The presence of high graft-versus-host to host-versus-graft clonal ratios in allografts characterized patients with graft-donor T cell macrochimerism.

The material was unstimulated CD4+ T cells sorted from spleen or lymph node cells, obtained before intestinal transplant. The TCR sequence derives from a human donor who received an intestinal transplant.

The CDR3 region is CASSPQSSGAYNEQFF. As DNA, the CDR3 is TGTGCCAGCAGCCCGCAATCGAGCGGGGCTTACAATGAGCAGTTCTTC. The genes are TRBV5-4 and TRBJ2-1; 7 bases fit TRBD2. V was pared by 4 bases and J by 4 bases, with 11 bases of the junction left unmatched. Germline V CDR1 and CDR2: SGHNT, YYREEE (reference sequence). This CDR3 has 16 residues.